This entry lists 3 T cell receptor beta chains sequenced from one sample in a study of T cell responses to AZD1222 COVID-19 vaccine. The assay was immunoSEQ multiplex PCR, and TCRdb's table has in-frame clones only and misses some. The repertoire has under 85,000 clones, roughly 87% of them found once; the top ten carry roughly 23%. The sequencing used peripheral blood, collected on day 0 of AZD1222 vaccination. The receptors were sampled from an adult in good health.

The CDR3 nucleotides read TGTGCCAGCAGCTTAGATGTGGAGTCGGGAGTCACCATATATTTT. As protein: CASSLDVESGVTIYF. J is TRBJ1-3 and V is TRBV11-2; D not certain. The CDR3 length is 15 residues. Germline V gives CDR1 SGHAT, CDR2 FQNNGV. The V end was cut by 0 bases, the J end by 9 bases, with 15 bases between.

The CDR3 protein is CASSVVVRAEAFF. Here the CDR3 DNA reads TGTGCCAGCAGCGTAGTGGTGAGGGCTGAAGCTTTCTTT. The chain recombines TRBV9 with TRBJ1-1, with D uncertain. The germline CDR1 and CDR2 sequences are SGDLS and YYNGEE. Trimming pared 0 bases from V and 6 bases from J, leaving 9 bases between. There are 13 residues in the CDR3.

The chain carries TRBV7-2 and TRBJ2-1; no clear D gene. The CDR3 is 15 amino acids. V dropped 3 bases and J dropped 6 bases, with 15 bases sitting between them. Germline V gene sequence: CDR1 SGHTA, CDR2 FQGNSA. CDR3 DNA sequence: TGTGCCAGCAGCTTTTTCCAGGTCTCCAGCAATGAGCAGTTCTTC. It yields the protein CASSFFQVSSNEQFF.